The sample holds many counts of the clone carrying this T cell receptor (beta chain). Its antigen remains unknown. V lost 5 bases, J lost 5 bases, and 6 bases stayed unmatched. This CDR3 contains 15 residues. Germline assignment: CDR1 MGHRA and CDR2 YSYEKL. Samples came from axillary lymph nodes draining the breast cancer. The data were obtained in a study of breast tumors, draining lymph nodes, adjacent tissues. Study observations and caveats: Tumor T cell lymph node origin was a supported hypothesis, not proven.

TCRdb re-derived calls from the multiplex PCR reads in MiXCR, one entry per CDR3 protein. There are 140,000 to 150,000 distinct CDR3 sequences in the sample; about 33% occur only once, and 2.3% lies in the top ten. The source is a female donor with breast cancer. Some clones in this sample may be carry-over from other donors' samples. V is TRBV4-1 and J is TRBJ2-5, with 12 bases fitting TRBD2. The sequenced material came from axillary lymph node tissue. The CDR3: CASSTSGGFGETQYF. CDR3 nucleotides: TGCGCCAGCAGCACTAGCGGGGGGTTTGGGGAGACCCAGTACTTC.